A selection of T cell receptor beta chains follows, all from one sample in a study of Ad26.COV2.S vaccination and SARS-CoV-2 variants. Profiling relied on immunoSEQ multiplex PCR, and the TCRdb table lists in-frame clones only, not all of them. The sample carries 350,000 to 450,000 clones, around 84% recorded once. This material consisted of peripheral blood, taken in a trial of Ad26.COV2.S vaccine versus placebo. The source is a person aged 18-65 years who received the Ad26.COV2.S COVID-19 vaccine or a placebo. Each CDR3 is given with its conserved first and last residue. Fields, in order: CDR3 length, V gene, clone size, D gene, J gene, CDR3 protein, CDR3 DNA. A D gene is named only where the DNA matches it firmly. A row's size may be missing; if present it is once, few, many or a size class.

>17|TRBV4-1|-|TRBD2|TRBJ2-1
CASSQEGGGGSYNEQFF
TGCGCCAGCAGCCAAGAGGGCGGGGGAGGCTCCTACAATGAGCAGTTCTTC
>13|TRBV13|-|-|TRBJ2-7
CASSLGRAYEQYF
TGTGCCAGCAGCTTGGGACGAGCCTACGAGCAGTACTTC
>13|TRBV10-1|few|-|TRBJ2-3
CASSKGGADTQYF
TGCGCCAGCAGCAAAGGGGGGGCAGATACGCAGTATTTT
>15|TRBV10-1|-|-|TRBJ1-5
CASDRFLNSNQPQHF
TGCGCCAGCGACAGATTTTTAAATAGCAATCAGCCCCAGCATTTT
>18|TRBV14|few|-|TRBJ1-4
CASSQGRGGIATNEKLFF
TGTGCCAGCAGCCAAGGACGGGGGGGAATCGCAACTAATGAAAAACTGTTTTTT
>13|TRBV5-5|-|-|TRBJ1-1
CASSFQGLTEAFF
TGTGCCAGCAGCTTTCAGGGGTTGACTGAAGCTTTCTTT
>13|TRBV7-8|-|-|TRBJ1-3
CASSPIAGNTIYF
TGTGCCAGCAGCCCGATCGCAGGAAACACCATATATTTT
>19|TRBV4-3|-|TRBD1|TRBJ2-7
CASSQDLQIGTGDAYEQYF
TGCGCCAGCAGCCAAGACTTGCAAATTGGGACAGGGGATGCCTACGAGCAGTACTTC
>13|TRBV5-1|-|-|TRBJ1-2
CASSLETYYGYTF
TGCGCCAGCAGCTTGGAGACTTACTATGGCTACACCTTC
>13|TRBV7-2|-|TRBD1|TRBJ1-1
CASSSTGGRAAFF
TGTGCCAGCAGCTCCACAGGGGGCAGGGCGGCTTTCTTT
>12|TRBV19|-|-|TRBJ2-1
CASSTRSNEQFF
TGTGCCAGTTCGACTAGGTCGAATGAGCAGTTCTTC
>16|TRBV5-4|-|TRBD1|TRBJ2-2
CASSFPDRGRSGELFF
TGTGCCAGCAGCTTTCCGGACAGGGGGCGGTCCGGGGAGCTGTTTTTT
>13|TRBV14|once|TRBD1|TRBJ1-2
CASSPGQGDGYTF
TGTGCCAGCAGCCCCGGACAGGGGGATGGCTACACCTTC
>16|TRBV19|-|TRBD2|TRBJ2-1
CASSSGRAGSYNEQFF
TGTGCCAGTAGCAGCGGGAGGGCCGGTTCCTACAATGAGCAGTTCTTC
>16|TRBV18|-|TRBD1|TRBJ1-2
CASSTIWDQGADGYTF
TGTGCCAGCTCAACAATCTGGGACCAGGGGGCAGATGGCTACACCTTC
>13|TRBV19|-|-|TRBJ2-5
CASSRDPEETQYF
TGTGCCAGTAGTCGAGACCCCGAAGAGACCCAGTACTTC
>12|TRBV29-1|once|TRBD2|TRBJ2-5
CSGDVGGETQYF
TGCAGCGGAGACGTCGGGGGGGAGACCCAGTACTTC
>19|TRBV18|-|-|TRBJ1-1
CASSVGAFLQYGRNTEAFF
TGTGCCAGCTCAGTTGGGGCTTTTTTACAATACGGCCGAAACACTGAAGCTTTCTTT
>14|TRBV5-4|-|-|TRBJ2-1
CASSTSPSYNEQFF
TGTGCCAGCAGTACTAGCCCGTCCTACAATGAGCAGTTCTTC
>15|TRBV19|-|-|TRBJ2-2
CASSIRTDNTGELFF
TGTGCCAGTAGTATTAGGACAGACAACACCGGGGAGCTGTTTTTT
>15|TRBV6-2/TRBV6-3|-|TRBD1|TRBJ1-6
CASSYVGQVNSPLHF
TGTGCCAGCAGTTACGTGGGACAGGTTAATTCACCCCTCCACTTT
>13|TRBV6-5|-|-|TRBJ2-2
CASRKETTGELFF
TGTGCCAGCAGAAAGGAGACCACCGGGGAGCTGTTTTTT
>16|TRBV23-1|-|-|TRBJ2-4
CASSQWDDRTKNIQYF
TGCGCCAGCAGTCAATGGGACGACCGGACCAAAAACATTCAGTACTTC
>13|TRBV5-4|-|TRBD1|TRBJ1-2
CASSGGTDYGYTF
TGTGCCAGCAGCGGCGGGACAGACTATGGCTACACCTTC
>15|TRBV10-3|-|TRBD2|TRBJ2-3
CAISVALAGGDTQYF
TGTGCCATCAGTGTAGCACTAGCGGGAGGAGATACGCAGTATTTT
>13|TRBV19|-|-|TRBJ1-1
CASTSQENTEAFF
TGTGCCAGTACCTCACAGGAGAACACTGAAGCTTTCTTT